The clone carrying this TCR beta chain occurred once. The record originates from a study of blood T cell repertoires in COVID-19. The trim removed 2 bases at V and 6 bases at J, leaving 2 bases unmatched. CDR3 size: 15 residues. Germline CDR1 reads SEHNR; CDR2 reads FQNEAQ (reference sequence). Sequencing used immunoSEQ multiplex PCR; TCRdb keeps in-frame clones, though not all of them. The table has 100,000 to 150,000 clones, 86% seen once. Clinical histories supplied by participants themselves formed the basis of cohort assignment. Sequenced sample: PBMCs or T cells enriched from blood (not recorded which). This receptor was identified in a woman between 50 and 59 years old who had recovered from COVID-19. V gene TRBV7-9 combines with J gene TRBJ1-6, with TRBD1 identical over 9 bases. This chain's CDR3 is CASSLTDRGNSPLHF. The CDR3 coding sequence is TGTGCCAGCAGCTTAACGGACAGGGGTAATTCACCCCTCCACTTT.